The T cell receptor beta chain described here comes from a study of CD8 T cells in Susac syndrome. Points on this clonotype: Its antigen is unidentified.

Study results and caveats: That the number of individuals in its TCR sequencing and HLA analysis was relatively small was acknowledged by the study.

CDR3 length: 13 residues. The germline gives CDR1 SGHDN, CDR2 FVKESK. Trimming cost V 0 bases and J 3 bases, with 5 bases left between them. RNA in amounts of about 0.45 to 1 ug was reverse transcribed with random hexamers. With immunoSEQ multiplex PCR, TCR beta CDR3 was amplified across 54 Vbeta and 13 Jbeta. TCRdb re-analysed the immunoSEQ multiplex PCR reads in MiXCR, keeping a single row per CDR3 protein. The data contain approximately 190,000 distinct CDR3 sequences, over 85% of them singletons. Sequencing of TCR beta was performed on blood CD8+ and CD4+ T cells. Negative isolation yielded CD8+ and CD4+ T cells; FACS enriched TEMRA cells.

The J gene is TRBJ1-1, the V gene TRBV14; D possibly corresponds to TRBD1 (5 bases). The receptor comes from a human donor in good health. Sequencing was carried out using CD4+ T cells from PBMCs. The CDR3 region has the DNA TGTGCCAGCAGCCAAGACAGGGACACTGAAGCTTTCTTT. Amino acids: CASSQDRDTEAFF.